The 32 T cell receptor beta chains below were found in one sample sequenced in a study of blood T cells in healthy people across ages. Together with a sample-barcoded 5' primer, a J-beta primer mix was included in a second PCR lasting roughly 6 to 12 cycles. TCRdb processed the 5' RACE reads anew with MiXCR; each CDR3 protein has one entry. The sample includes some 1.1 million distinct CDR3 sequences, roughly two fifths of them seen just once. Sequencing was done on a sample of blood. These TCRs come from a man aged 18 to 35 in good health.

There are a few counts of this clonotype. J is TRBJ1-2 and V is TRBV11-2, with D maybe TRBD1 (6 bases). V was clipped by 3 bases and J by 5 bases, with 10 bases between them. The CDR3 spans 13 residues. Germline lookup yields CDR1 SGHAT and CDR2 FQNNGV. The CDR3 spells CASSFGQRYGYTF. CDR3 DNA sequence: TGTGCCAGCAGCTTTGGACAGAGATATGGCTACACCTTC.

This clonotype came up a few times. V gene TRBV29-1 combines with J gene TRBJ1-1; D is unresolved. Germline V gene lookup returns CDR1 SQVTM and CDR2 ANQGSEA. The CDR3 is 14 residues long. Trimming shortened V by 4 bases and J by 0 bases, and 12 bases separated the two germline ends. Here the CDR3 reads CSVARVLMNTEAFF. CDR3 DNA: TGCAGCGTTGCGAGAGTTCTGATGAACACTGAAGCTTTCTTT.

Regarding this clonotype: A read error may account for a junction end that differs from germline. The chain links TRBV4-1 to TRBJ2-3; D perhaps matches TRBD2 (5 bases). CDR1 is MGHRA and CDR2 is YSYEKL in the germline V gene. The CDR3 covers 17 residues. The CDR3 DNA reads TGCGCCTGCAGCCACCTCGGAGGCGGATCGAGCACAGATACGCAGTATTTT. Protein product: CACSHLGGGSSTDTQYF.

This clonotype was seen only a few times. This chain joins TRBV20-1 and TRBJ1-2; 7 bases match TRBD1. Trimming cost V 6 bases and J 7 bases; bases outside gene matches: 17. Germline lookup yields CDR1 DFQATT and CDR2 SNEGSKA (reference sequence). The length of the CDR3 is 15 residues. The CDR3 region is CSAPTGGTGDGGYTF. CDR3 nucleotides: TGCAGTGCCCCTACCGGGGGAACAGGGGATGGTGGCTACACCTTC.

For this clonotype: At one of its ends the junction is not consistent with the germline gene, which may arise from a read error. This sequence joins TRBV6-1 and TRBJ1-6, with TRBD1 matching 7 bases. The CDR3 has 15 amino acids. Germline loops: CDR1 MNHNS, CDR2 SASEGT. CDR3 sequence: CASSELGTANSPPHF. Written as DNA, the CDR3 is TGTGCCAGCAGTGAATTAGGGACAGCAAATTCACCCCCCCACTTT.

This chain connects TRBV20-1 to TRBJ1-5; 7 bases are shared with TRBD1. The CDR3 is made up of 15 amino acids. V lost 2 bases, J lost 5 bases, and 9 bases stayed unmatched. The V gene's germline CDR1 is DFQATT and CDR2 SNEGSKA (reference sequence). The CDR3 reads CSARKTGQLYQPQHF. CDR3 coding DNA: TGCAGTGCTAGAAAAACGGGACAGCTTTATCAGCCCCAGCATTTT.

V is TRBV20-1 and J is TRBJ2-1; weak D call: TRBD2 (6 bases). CDR1 and CDR2 from the germline V gene are DFQATT and SNEGSKA (reference sequence). The CDR3 is 11 amino acids. The CDR3 reads CGGVHPDEQFF. CDR3 nucleotides: TGCGGAGGGGTCCACCCCGATGAGCAGTTCTTC.

This clonotype appeared a few times. The chain joins TRBV20-1 to TRBJ1-1, with TRBD1 matching over 7 bases. Trimming removed 0 bases from V and 6 bases from J; junction bases left unmatched: 10. Germline loops: CDR1 DFQATT, CDR2 SNEGSKA (reference sequence). There are 15 residues in the CDR3. CDR3 nucleotide sequence: TGCAGTGCTAGAGATATGGCGTCAGGGGGTTCTGAAGCTTTCTTT. Translation gives CSARDMASGGSEAFF.

The chain joins TRBV5-1 to TRBJ2-7; D gene unclear. Germline V lookup: CDR1 SGHRS, CDR2 YFSETQ. The CDR3 is 14 residues long. Trimming left V 3 bases short and J 6 bases short, with 16 bases between. The CDR3 region has the DNA TGCGCCAGCAGCTCACGGGCCCTTACCCTCGAGCAGTACTTC. This codes for CASSSRALTLEQYF.

This clonotype was counted only a few times. The CDR3 nucleotides read TGTGCCAGCAGCGGCGGGGTCAGCTCCTACAATGAGCAGTTCTTC. Its protein product is CASSGGVSSYNEQFF. The chain uses TRBV2 and TRBJ2-1, with a tentative D call TRBD2 (6 bases). The CDR3 length is 15 residues. Germline loops: CDR1 SNHLY, CDR2 FYNNEI. Between the trimmed V and J ends, which lost 6 bases and 0 bases, there was a span of 12 bases.

This clonotype was seen a few times. This chain links TRBV7-2 with TRBJ2-4, with 7 bases aligning to TRBD2. The germline V gene encodes CDR1 SGHTA and CDR2 FQGNSA. CDR3 length: 18 amino acids. Trimming at V came to 3 bases and at J to 1 base, leaving 12 bases not matched to a gene. The DNA for the CDR3 is TGTGCCAGCAGCTTCCACGTATCCTCGGGGGGTGCCAAAAACATTCAGTACTTC. It codes for CASSFHVSSGGAKNIQYF.

The chain has TRBV12-3 or TRBV12-4 and TRBJ1-5; possible D gene TRBD1, 5 bases. This CDR3 is built from 12 residues. V dropped 6 bases and J dropped 6 bases, with 9 bases sitting between them. The CDR3 DNA reads TGTGCCAGCAGCCGGGGCCTTCAGCCCCAGCATTTT. Translated: CASSRGLQPQHF.

The V call is TRBV29-1, the J call TRBJ2-3; D gene unclear. V was cut by 7 bases and J by 2 bases, with 10 bases left in between. There are 12 residues in the CDR3. Germline V gene lookup returns CDR1 SQVTM and CDR2 ANQGSEA. CDR3 sequence (DNA): TGCAGCGCCGCCCCCCTCACAGATACGCAGTATTTT. It codes for CSAAPLTDTQYF.

The J gene is TRBJ2-1, the V gene TRBV10-3; 7 positions agree with TRBD2. Germline CDR1 and CDR2: ENHRY and SYGVKD. V shed 10 bases, J shed 2 bases, and the junction held 14 bases outside the gene matches. This CDR3 contains 16 residues. CDR3 nucleotide sequence: TGTGCCACCACCATGAATCTAGCGGCCCCCTACAATGAGCAGTTCTTC. Translating gives CATTMNLAAPYNEQFF.

The V and J genes are TRBV27 and TRBJ2-5; 13 nucleotides line up with TRBD2. The J call may be incorrect, as the DNA end agrees better with TRBJ2-7. Germline V gene sequence: CDR1 MNHEY, CDR2 SMNVEV (reference sequence). This CDR3 spans 15 amino acids. As DNA, the CDR3 is TGTGCCAGCAGTCCCCGACTAGCGGGGGGTTACGAGCAGTACTTC. It specifies CASSPRLAGGYEQYF.

The J gene is TRBJ2-3, the V gene TRBV5-1; D gene ambiguous. This CDR3 is built from 15 residues. Germline values: CDR1 SGHRS, CDR2 YFSETQ. Trimming left V 0 bases short and J 2 bases short, with 10 bases between. The CDR3 nucleotides are TGCGCCAGCAGCTTGGGGTCACCTCACACAGATACGCAGTATTTT. Translation gives CASSLGSPHTDTQYF.

This clonotype was observed a handful of times. This chain joins TRBV6-6 and TRBJ1-2; 7 nucleotides line up with TRBD1. Trimming at V came to 6 bases and at J to 4 bases, leaving 14 bases not matched to a gene. Germline CDR1 MNHNY, CDR2 SVGAGI (reference sequence). This CDR3 has 16 residues. CDR3 residues: CASSPRQGSSTYGYTF. CDR3 in DNA: TGTGCCAGCAGCCCTCGACAGGGCTCGTCTACCTATGGCTACACCTTC.

The chain recombines TRBV12-3 or TRBV12-4 with TRBJ2-7, with TRBD2 matching over 8 bases. The ends lost 4 bases at V and 7 bases at J; junction bases unmatched: 12. The CDR3 runs 15 residues. CDR3: CASSSLGLEYNEQYF. As DNA, the CDR3 is TGTGCCAGCAGTTCCCTGGGACTAGAATACAATGAGCAGTACTTC.

This clonotype was recorded at least ten times. The gene calls are TRBV9 and TRBJ1-5; the match to TRBD1 covers 7 bases. Germline CDR1 and CDR2: SGDLS and YYNGEE. The CDR3 is made up of 14 amino acids. With 2 bases clipped from V and 3 bases from J, the junction kept 2 bases outside the gene matches. The CDR3 DNA follows: TGTGCCAGCAGCGTTGGGACAGTCAATCAGCCCCAGCATTTT. Translation gives CASSVGTVNQPQHF. Full variable domain (remainder filled in from reference TRBV9 and TRBJ1-5): DSGVTQTPKHLITATGQRVTLRCSPRSGDLSVYWYQQSLDQGLQFLIQYYNGEERAKGNILERFSAQQFPDLHSELNLSSLELGDSALYFCASSVGTVNQPQHFGDGTRLSIL.

This clonotype was recorded once. The junction departs from germline at one end; a sequencing error may be responsible. The chain joins TRBV25-1 to TRBJ2-3; D might be TRBD1 or TRBD2, each matching 5 bases. The CDR3 has 15 residues. Germline loops: CDR1 MGHDK, CDR2 SYGVNS. CDR3 amino acids: CACSEYGAATDTQYF. In nucleotides, the CDR3 is TGTGCCTGCAGTGAATACGGGGCAGCCACAGATACGCAGTATTTT.

In its sample, this clonotype was seen a few times. The J gene is TRBJ1-2, the V gene TRBV5-1; D not resolved. In germline, CDR1 is SGHRS, CDR2 YFSETQ. The CDR3 runs 14 residues. Trimming took 5 bases from V and 1 from J, leaving 12 bases between them. CDR3 nucleotide sequence: TGCGCCAGCAGGAAGGCAGGAGATAACTATGGCTACACCTTC. This gives the protein CASRKAGDNYGYTF. The full variable domain, its missing parts supplied by reference TRBV5-1 and TRBJ1-2, is KAGVTQTPRYLIKTRGQQVTLSCSPISGHRSVSWYQQTPGQGLQFLFEYFSETQRNKGNFPGRFSGRQFSNSRSEMNVSTLELGDSALYLCASRKAGDNYGYTFGSGTRLTVV.

V gene TRBV5-1 combines with J gene TRBJ1-2, with 8 bases fitting TRBD1. Germline CDR1 reads SGHRS; CDR2 reads YFSETQ. CDR3 length: 17 residues. The junction had 13 bases not matched to a gene; V was cut back by 3 bases and J by 3 bases. CDR3 sequence reads: CASSWSLRQGQDYGYTF. The CDR3 DNA sequence: TGCGCCAGCAGCTGGAGTCTACGACAGGGGCAGGACTATGGCTACACCTTC.

This CDR3 reads CSASVGRKSYAQYF. As DNA, the CDR3 is TGCAGTGCTAGTGTGGGGCGCAAGTCCTACGCGCAGTACTTC. This chain uses TRBV20-1 with TRBJ2-5; D may be TRBD1 (5 bases). There are 14 residues in the CDR3. The germline V gene encodes CDR1 DFQATT and CDR2 SNEGSKA (reference sequence). Trimming shortened V by 3 bases and J by 11 bases, and 22 bases separated the two germline ends.

Only a few counts were recorded for this clonotype. The chain combines TRBV11-2 with TRBJ2-1, with TRBD2 matching 7 bases. Trimming took 0 bases from V and 3 from J; bases not matched to a gene: 5. CDR3 length: 16 amino acids. Germline CDR1 SGHAT, CDR2 FQNNGV. The CDR3 loop reads CASSLEPSGDYNEQFF. CDR3 DNA sequence: TGTGCCAGCAGCTTAGAGCCTAGCGGAGACTACAATGAGCAGTTCTTC.

There are a few counts of this clonotype. DNA for the CDR3: TGCGCCAGCAGCCGGACTAGCGGGGAATACAATGAGCAGTTCTTC. It codes for CASSRTSGEYNEQFF. The chain couples TRBV5-1 to TRBJ2-1; TRBD2 aligns across 12 bases. The germline CDR1 and CDR2 sequences are SGHRS and YFSETQ. The V gene end was trimmed by 4 bases and the J gene end by 4 bases; junction bases not matched to a gene: 3. The CDR3 extends over 15 amino acids.

In its sample, this clonotype was seen many times. This chain joins TRBV9 and TRBJ2-5, with 8 bases aligning to TRBD1. Trimming at V came to 3 bases and at J to 2 bases, leaving 3 bases not matched to a gene. Germline CDR1 and CDR2: SGDLS and YYNGEE. The CDR3 loop spans 14 amino acids. The CDR3 coding sequence is TGTGCCAGCAGCGCTACAGGGGGACAAGAGACCCAGTACTTC. It is translated as CASSATGGQETQYF.

A few counts support this clonotype. The chain couples TRBV10-3 to TRBJ1-2, with D perhaps matching TRBD1 (5 bases). Per the germline V gene, CDR1 is ENHRY and CDR2 is SYGVKD. The CDR3 length is 14 residues. Between the trimmed V and J ends, which lost 4 bases and 2 bases, there was a span of 11 bases. CDR3 loop: CAISGRGENYGYTF. The CDR3 bases are TGTGCCATCAGTGGCCGGGGGGAGAACTATGGCTACACCTTC.

As concerns this clonotype: Germline and junction disagree at one end, which may indicate a read error. The chain employs TRBV28 and TRBJ1-5; D may be TRBD1 (5 bases). Germline V gene lookup returns CDR1 MDHEN and CDR2 SYDVKM. The CDR3 consists of 14 residues. Here the CDR3 DNA reads TGTGCCTGCAGTTTTCCTCAGGGAAATCAGCCCCAGCATTTT. The encoded protein is CACSFPQGNQPQHF.

As concerns this clonotype: Germline is not matched at one junction end, which may reflect a read error. The chain joins TRBV7-2 to TRBJ2-7; no firm D call. Germline V gene lookup returns CDR1 SGHTA and CDR2 FQGNSA. CDR3 length: 13 amino acids. The CDR3: CACSPRYSYEQYF. In DNA form, the CDR3 reads TGTGCCTGCAGCCCCCGTTACTCCTACGAGCAGTACTTC. Supplemented by reference TRBV7-2 and TRBJ2-7, the full variable domain reads GAGVSQSPSNKVTEKGKDVELRCDPISGHTALYWYRQSLGQGLEFLIYFQGNSAPDKSGLPSDRFSAERTGGSVSTLTIQRTQQEDSAVYLCACSPRYSYEQYFGPGTRLTVT.

The chain is built from TRBV20-1 and TRBJ2-3; no firm D call. The CDR3 is 13 amino acids. Between the trimmed V and J ends, which lost 6 bases and 1 base, there was a span of 11 bases. Germline V gene data show CDR1 as DFQATT and CDR2 as SNEGSKA (reference sequence). CDR3 sequence (DNA): TGCAGTGCCTTTGATGGGGGCACAGATACGCAGTATTTT. Translating gives CSAFDGGTDTQYF.

This chain links TRBV12-3 or TRBV12-4 with TRBJ2-2; the D is unclear. The V and J ends lost 2 bases and 0 bases respectively, with 10 bases between them. This CDR3 is 16 amino acids long. CDR3 residues: CASSLSYRTNTGELFF. CDR3 sequence (DNA): TGTGCCAGCAGTTTAAGTTACCGGACGAACACCGGGGAGCTGTTTTTT.

This clonotype has just a few counts. V usage is TRBV5-1 and J usage is TRBJ2-3; 12 nucleotides match TRBD2. Germline V gene data show CDR1 as SGHRS and CDR2 as YFSETQ. This CDR3 is 20 amino acids long. The V gene end was trimmed by 2 bases and the J gene end by 0 bases; junction bases not matched to a gene: 13. DNA of the CDR3: TGCGCCAGCAGCTTAATGAGACTAGCGGGGGACTCTAGTAGCACAGATACGCAGTATTTT. This encodes CASSLMRLAGDSSSTDTQYF.